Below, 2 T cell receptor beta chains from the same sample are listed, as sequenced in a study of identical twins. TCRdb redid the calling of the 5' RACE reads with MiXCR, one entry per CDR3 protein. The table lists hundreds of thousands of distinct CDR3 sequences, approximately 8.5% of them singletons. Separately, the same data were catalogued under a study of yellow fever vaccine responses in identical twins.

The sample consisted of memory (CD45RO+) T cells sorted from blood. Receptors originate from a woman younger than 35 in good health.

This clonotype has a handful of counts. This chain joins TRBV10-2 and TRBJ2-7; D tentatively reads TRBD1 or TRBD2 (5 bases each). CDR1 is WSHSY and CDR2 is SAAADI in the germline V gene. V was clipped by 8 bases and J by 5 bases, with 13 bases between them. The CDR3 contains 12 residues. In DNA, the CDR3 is TGCGCCAGCCACGAAGGGACCGACGAGCAGTACTTC. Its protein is CASHEGTDEQYF.

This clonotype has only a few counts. DNA of the CDR3: TGTGCCAGCAGTTCCGAACTGACCAGGGAATCTGGAAACACCATATATTTT. Translating gives CASSSELTRESGNTIYF. V gene TRBV12-3 or TRBV12-4 combines with J gene TRBJ1-3; the D gene is possibly TRBD1 (5 bases). V was cut by 4 bases and J by 1 base, with 17 bases left in between. The CDR3 spans 17 residues.